The 17 T cell receptor beta chains in this list originate from one sample, sequenced in a study of shared clonotypes between healthy human individuals. Profiled with immunoSEQ multiplex PCR; TCRdb holds only in-frame clones, not every one. In the table there are over 2 million clones, 85% to 95% of which are singletons. Sequencing was carried out using naive CD4+ T cells from PBMCs. Sample subset: CD45RA+ positively selected. Every receptor here comes from a man between 18 and 29 years old in good health. Some clones in this sample may be carry-over from other donors' samples.

The genes are TRBV27 and TRBJ2-3; D possibly corresponds to TRBD1 (5 bases). V dropped 4 bases and J dropped 2 bases, with 10 bases sitting between them. Per germline, CDR1 MNHEY and CDR2 SMNVEV (reference sequence). The CDR3 runs to 14 residues. CDR3 sequence (DNA): TGTGCCAGCAGTTACGGCAGGGTCACAGATACGCAGTATTTT. Protein sequence: CASSYGRVTDTQYF.

The chain uses TRBV29-1 and TRBJ2-7; D not resolved. The CDR3 covers 14 residues. Germline V gives CDR1 SQVTM, CDR2 ANQGSEA. V lost 5 bases to trimming and J lost 0 bases, with 14 bases between them. The CDR3 region has the DNA TGCAGCGTTTCTCCCGACCTGTACTCCTACGAGCAGTACTTC. It encodes CSVSPDLYSYEQYF.

This clone came up once. V gene TRBV28 combines with J gene TRBJ1-4, with D perhaps matching TRBD1 (5 bases). This CDR3 is 13 amino acids long. Germline CDR1 and CDR2: MDHEN and SYDVKM. V shed 6 bases and J shed 5 bases, with 10 bases lying between them. CDR3 sequence (DNA): TGTGCCAGCAGGGAAGGGGTAAATGAAAAACTGTTTTTT. Residues: CASREGVNEKLFF.

The chain's CDR3 is CASSSDPTDTQYF. CDR3 sequence (DNA): TGTGCCAGCAGTTCGGACCCGACAGATACGCAGTATTTT. The gene calls are TRBV6-4 and TRBJ2-3; D gene ambiguous. Germline V lookup: CDR1 MRHNA, CDR2 SNTAGT. The V end lost 5 bases, the J end lost 3 bases, and 9 bases lay between the germline ends. The CDR3 is 13 residues long.

This chain links TRBV27 with TRBJ2-1; 10 bases align to TRBD2. This CDR3 is 17 amino acids long. CDR1 and CDR2 from the germline V gene are MNHEY and SMNVEV (reference sequence). Trimming took 3 bases from V and 8 from J; bases not matched to a gene: 13. Written as DNA, the CDR3 is TGTGCCAGCAGTTTTTTGGGGAGCGGGAGGGGGACGGATGAGCAGTTCTTC. Amino acid sequence: CASSFLGSGRGTDEQFF.

This clone came up a few times. This chain connects TRBV28 to TRBJ1-4; D ambiguous. CDR3 size: 12 residues. CDR1 MDHEN and CDR2 SYDVKM come from the germline V gene. Trimming removed 4 bases at V and 7 bases at J, with 7 bases between. The CDR3 here is CASSSKLEKLFF. The CDR3, as DNA: TGTGCCAGCAGTTCAAAGCTTGAAAAACTGTTTTTT.

With respect to this clone: Different DNA sequences within this sample yield the same CDR3. The CDR3: CASSSFTDTQYF. The CDR3 DNA is TGTGCCAGCAGCTCGTTCACAGATACGCAGTATTTT. The genes are TRBV7-2 and TRBJ2-3; D is undetermined. The CDR3 runs 12 residues. Germline V gene data show CDR1 as SGHTA and CDR2 as FQGNSA. The V and J ends lost 4 bases and 2 bases respectively, with 4 bases between them.

This chain connects TRBV10-3 to TRBJ2-1, with 8 bases matching TRBD2. V was clipped by 4 bases and J by 12 bases; unmatched bases: 2. This CDR3 comprises 11 residues. Germline CDR1 is ENHRY and CDR2 is SYGVKD. CDR3 protein: CAISVAGTQFF. The CDR3 bases are TGTGCCATCAGTGTAGCGGGAACGCAGTTCTTC.

The chain uses TRBV28 and TRBJ2-1; 13 bases are shared with TRBD2. J was trimmed by 1 base and V by 5 bases; bases with no gene match: 11. Per germline, CDR1 MDHEN and CDR2 SYDVKM. There are 19 residues in the CDR3. The CDR3 reads CASSTSGLAGAGSYNEQFF. CDR3 DNA: TGTGCCAGCAGTACCTCCGGACTAGCGGGAGCGGGTTCCTACAATGAGCAGTTCTTC.

The genes are TRBV30 and TRBJ1-4, with unresolved D. Germline CDR1 is GTSNPN and CDR2 is SVGIG (reference sequence). V gave up 0 bases and J gave up 4 bases, with 12 bases separating them. The CDR3 has 15 amino acids. The CDR3 spells CAWSVIPGFNEKLFF. CDR3 bases: TGTGCCTGGAGTGTCATCCCTGGTTTTAATGAAAAACTGTTTTTT. The whole variable domain, filled in from reference TRBV30 and TRBJ1-4, reads SQTIHQWPATLVQPVGSPLSLECTVEGTSNPNLYWYRQAAGRGLQLLFYSVGIGQISSEVPQNLSASRPQDRQFILSSKKLLLSDSGFYLCAWSVIPGFNEKLFFGSGTQLSVL.

The V and J genes are TRBV2 and TRBJ1-5; TRBD1 matches at 11 bases. Germline V gives CDR1 SNHLY, CDR2 FYNNEI. Germline trimming cut 4 bases from V and 7 bases from J; bases unmatched to any gene: 6. This CDR3 has 15 residues. The DNA of the CDR3 is TGTGCCAGCAGTGGGGGACAGGGGGGAGAGCAGCCCCAGCATTTT. Translated: CASSGGQGGEQPQHF.

The chain recombines TRBV5-1 with TRBJ2-2; maybe TRBD2 (5 bases). CDR1 is SGHRS and CDR2 is YFSETQ in the germline V gene. The CDR3 totals 17 residues. V was cut by 1 base and J by 6 bases, with 19 bases left in between. The CDR3 here is CASSLFTAGRVAGELFF. The CDR3 coding sequence is TGCGCCAGCAGCTTGTTCACAGCTGGGCGGGTCGCCGGGGAGCTGTTTTTT. The complete variable domain, with remaining parts taken from reference TRBV5-1 and TRBJ2-2, reads KAGVTQTPRYLIKTRGQQVTLSCSPISGHRSVSWYQQTPGQGLQFLFEYFSETQRNKGNFPGRFSGRQFSNSRSEMNVSTLELGDSALYLCASSLFTAGRVAGELFFGEGSRLTVL.

V usage is TRBV7-2 and J usage is TRBJ2-3; D may match TRBD1 or TRBD2 (5 bases each). This CDR3 is 15 amino acids long. CDR1 and CDR2 (germline): SGHTA, FQGNSA. The V and J ends lost 1 base and 6 bases respectively, with 14 bases between them. The CDR3 DNA is TGTGCCAGCAGCTTAGACGGGAAGGGGTGGGATACGCAGTATTTT. This sequence encodes CASSLDGKGWDTQYF.

With respect to this clone: Other DNA sequences in this sample translate to the same CDR3. The chain is built from TRBV7-7 and TRBJ2-3; D not resolved. Looked up from germline, CDR1 is SSHAT and CDR2 is FNYEAQ (reference sequence). V was pared by 6 bases and J by 3 bases, with 10 bases between. The CDR3 spans 13 residues. The CDR3 region has the DNA TGTGCCAGCAGTTCCACTCTTACAGATACGCAGTATTTT. It is translated as CASSSTLTDTQYF.

CDR3 region: CASSLDQSGLAGFNEQFF. The CDR3 DNA reads as TGTGCCAGCAGCTTAGATCAGTCGGGGCTAGCGGGATTCAATGAGCAGTTCTTC. The chain has TRBV7-9 and TRBJ2-1; TRBD2 aligns across 9 bases. V lost 1 base to trimming and J lost 6 bases; unmatched junction nucleotides: 13. The germline V gene has CDR1 SEHNR and CDR2 FQNEAQ (reference sequence). The CDR3 spans 18 residues. The whole variable domain, filled in from reference TRBV7-9 and TRBJ2-1, reads DTGVSQNPRHKITKRGQNVTFRCDPISEHNRLYWYRQTLGQGPEFLTYFQNEAQLEKSRLLSDRFSAERPKGSFSTLEIQRTEQGDSAMYLCASSLDQSGLAGFNEQFFGPGTRLTVL.

This clone was seen only a few times. This rearrangement joins TRBV30 to TRBJ1-2; 7 nucleotides align to TRBD1. V dropped 2 bases and J dropped 10; count of bases not matched to a gene: 10. Germline CDR1 is GTSNPN and CDR2 is SVGIG (reference sequence). This CDR3 region has 13 residues. CDR3 bases: TGTGCCTGGAGTCAACCACACAGGGGTGACTACACCTTC. Protein sequence: CAWSQPHRGDYTF.

A few counts support this clone. The chain carries TRBV5-8 and TRBJ1-3; D unclear. In germline, CDR1 is SGHTS, CDR2 YDEGEE. V lost 0 bases, J lost 0 bases, and 10 bases lay in between. The CDR3 sequence is 16 residues long. The CDR3 region is CASSLGGLFSGNTIYF. Here the CDR3 DNA reads TGTGCCAGCAGCTTGGGAGGGTTATTCTCTGGAAACACCATATATTTT. The variable domain in full, completed from reference TRBV5-8 and TRBJ1-3, reads EAGVTQSPTHLIKTRGQQATLRCSPISGHTSVYWYQQALGLGLQFLLWYDEGEERNRGNFPPRFSGRQFPNYSSELNVNALELEDSALYLCASSLGGLFSGNTIYFGEGSWLTVV.